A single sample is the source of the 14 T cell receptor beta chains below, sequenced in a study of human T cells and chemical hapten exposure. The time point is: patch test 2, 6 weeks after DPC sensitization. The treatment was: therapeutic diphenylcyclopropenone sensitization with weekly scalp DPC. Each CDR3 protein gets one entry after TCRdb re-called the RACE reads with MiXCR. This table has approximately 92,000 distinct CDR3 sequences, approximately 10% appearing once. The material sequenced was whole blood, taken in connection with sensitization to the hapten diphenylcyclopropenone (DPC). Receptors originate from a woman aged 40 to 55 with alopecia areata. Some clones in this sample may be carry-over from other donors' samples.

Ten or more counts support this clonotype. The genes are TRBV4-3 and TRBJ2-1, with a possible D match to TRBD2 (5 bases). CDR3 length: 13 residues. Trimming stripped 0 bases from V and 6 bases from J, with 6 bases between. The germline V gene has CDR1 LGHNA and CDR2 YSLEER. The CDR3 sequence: CASSQDAGNEQFF. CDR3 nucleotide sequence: TGCGCCAGCAGCCAAGATGCGGGCAATGAGCAGTTCTTC.

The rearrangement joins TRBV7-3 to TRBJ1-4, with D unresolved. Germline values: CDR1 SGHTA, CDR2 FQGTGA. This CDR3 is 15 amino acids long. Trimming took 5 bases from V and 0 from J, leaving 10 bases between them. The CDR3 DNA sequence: TGTGCCAGCAGCACCACCGAGACAACTAATGAAAAACTGTTTTTT. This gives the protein CASSTTETTNEKLFF.

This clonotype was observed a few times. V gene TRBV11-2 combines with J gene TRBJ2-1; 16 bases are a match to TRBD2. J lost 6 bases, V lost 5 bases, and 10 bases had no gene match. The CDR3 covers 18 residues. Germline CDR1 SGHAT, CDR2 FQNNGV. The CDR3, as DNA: TGTGCCAGCAGCCTTTTAGCCGGGACTAGCGGGAGGGGCAATGAGCAGTTCTTC. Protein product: CASSLLAGTSGRGNEQFF.

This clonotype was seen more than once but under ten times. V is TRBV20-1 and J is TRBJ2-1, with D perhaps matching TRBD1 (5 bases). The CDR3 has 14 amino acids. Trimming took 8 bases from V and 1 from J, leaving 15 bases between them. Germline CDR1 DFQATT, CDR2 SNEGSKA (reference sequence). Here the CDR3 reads CSSRLSGSYNEQFF. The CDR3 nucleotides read TGCAGTTCCAGACTCTCAGGGTCCTACAATGAGCAGTTCTTC.

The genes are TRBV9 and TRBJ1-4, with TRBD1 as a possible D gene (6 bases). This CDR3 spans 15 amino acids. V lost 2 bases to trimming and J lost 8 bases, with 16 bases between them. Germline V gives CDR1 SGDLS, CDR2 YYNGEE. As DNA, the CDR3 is TGTGCCAGCAGCGTCATAGGACAGCCGAACGAAAAACTGTTTTTT. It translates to CASSVIGQPNEKLFF.

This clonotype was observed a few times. CDR3 coding DNA: TGCAGTGCTAGAGATCCGACAGACTTTAAACCCTATGGCTACACCTTC. Encoded protein: CSARDPTDFKPYGYTF. The chain combines TRBV20-1 with TRBJ1-2, with D perhaps matching TRBD1 (5 bases). V was shortened by 0 bases and J by 4 bases, with 18 bases between the two germline ends. The CDR3 loop spans 16 amino acids. CDR1 and CDR2 (germline): DFQATT, SNEGSKA (reference sequence).

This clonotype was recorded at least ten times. CDR3 in amino acids: CASSPTGGNSPLHF. In DNA form, the CDR3 reads TGTGCCAGCTCACCGACAGGGGGCAATTCACCCCTCCACTTT. V is TRBV18 and J is TRBJ1-6; TRBD1 aligns across 10 bases. Germline assignment: CDR1 KGHSH and CDR2 LQKENI. V trimming: 3 bases; J trimming: 7 bases; junction bases outside the gene matches: 0. The CDR3 is made up of 14 amino acids.

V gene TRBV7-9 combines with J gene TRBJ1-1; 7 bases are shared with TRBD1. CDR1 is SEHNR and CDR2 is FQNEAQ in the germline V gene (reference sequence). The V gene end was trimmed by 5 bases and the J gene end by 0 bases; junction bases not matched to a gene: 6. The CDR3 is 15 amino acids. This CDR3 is CASSEEQGMNTEAFF. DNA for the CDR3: TGTGCCAGCAGCGAGGAACAGGGGATGAACACTGAAGCTTTCTTT.

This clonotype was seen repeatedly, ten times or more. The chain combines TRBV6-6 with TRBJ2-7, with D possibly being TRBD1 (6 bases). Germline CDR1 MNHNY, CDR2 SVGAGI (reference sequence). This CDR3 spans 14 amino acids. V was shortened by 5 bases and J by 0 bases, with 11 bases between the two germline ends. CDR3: CASSGTSSSYEQYF. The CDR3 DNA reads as TGTGCCAGCAGTGGGACATCGAGCTCCTACGAGCAGTACTTC.

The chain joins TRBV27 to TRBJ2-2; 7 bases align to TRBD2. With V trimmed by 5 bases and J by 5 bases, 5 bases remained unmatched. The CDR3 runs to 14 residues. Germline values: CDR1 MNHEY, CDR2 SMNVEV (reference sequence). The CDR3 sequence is CASSRLAGTGELFF. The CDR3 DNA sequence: TGTGCCAGCAGTCGACTAGCTGGAACCGGGGAGCTGTTTTTT.

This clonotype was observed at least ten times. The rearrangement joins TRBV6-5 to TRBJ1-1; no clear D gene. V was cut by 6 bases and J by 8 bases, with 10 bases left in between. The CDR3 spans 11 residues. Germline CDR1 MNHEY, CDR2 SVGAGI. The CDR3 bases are TGTGCCAGCAGCCTAAAAGAAGAAGCTTTCTTT. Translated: CASSLKEEAFF.

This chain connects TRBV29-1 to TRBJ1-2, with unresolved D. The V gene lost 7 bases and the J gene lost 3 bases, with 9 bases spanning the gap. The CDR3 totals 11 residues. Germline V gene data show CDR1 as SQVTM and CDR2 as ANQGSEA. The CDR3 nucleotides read TGCAGCGGGACCTCGGACTATGGCTACACCTTC. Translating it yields CSGTSDYGYTF.

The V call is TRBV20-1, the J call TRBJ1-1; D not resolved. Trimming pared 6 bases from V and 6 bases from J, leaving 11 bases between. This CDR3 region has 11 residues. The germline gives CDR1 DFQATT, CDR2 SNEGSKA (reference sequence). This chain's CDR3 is CSANGRAEAFF. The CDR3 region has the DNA TGCAGTGCCAACGGACGCGCTGAAGCTTTCTTT.

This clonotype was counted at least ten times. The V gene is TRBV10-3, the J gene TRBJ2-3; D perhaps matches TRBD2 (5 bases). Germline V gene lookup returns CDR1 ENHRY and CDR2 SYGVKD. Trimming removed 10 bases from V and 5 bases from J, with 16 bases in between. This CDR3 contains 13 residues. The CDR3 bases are TGTGCCACCAACGAGGGTTACCGAGATACGCAGTATTTT. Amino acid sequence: CATNEGYRDTQYF.